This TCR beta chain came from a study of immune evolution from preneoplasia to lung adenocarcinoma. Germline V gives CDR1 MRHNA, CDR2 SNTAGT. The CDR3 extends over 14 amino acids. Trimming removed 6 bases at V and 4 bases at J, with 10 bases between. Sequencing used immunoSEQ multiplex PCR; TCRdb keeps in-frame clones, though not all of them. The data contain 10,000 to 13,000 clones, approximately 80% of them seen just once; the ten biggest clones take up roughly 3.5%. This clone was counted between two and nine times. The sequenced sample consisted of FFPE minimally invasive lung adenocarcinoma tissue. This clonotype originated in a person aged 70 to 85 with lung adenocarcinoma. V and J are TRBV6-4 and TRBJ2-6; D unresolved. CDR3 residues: CASRETRGANVLTF. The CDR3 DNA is TGTGCCAGCAGAGAAACAAGGGGGGCCAACGTCCTGACTTTC.